This TCR beta chain was observed in a study of blood T cells in healthy people across ages (dated by TCRdb to the mid-2010s). A note on the overall study: In model experiments, roughly one uniquely barcoded TCR beta cDNA molecule per two T cells was captured by template switching. Two additional independent replicas of 1 million unique cDNA reads from the same blood draw were analyzed for two donors (one aged 18 to 29 and one aged 80 or older). Donors were grouped into four age groups: young (average roughly 16 years), middle-aged (roughly 37), aged (around 60) and long-lived (about 90). To avoid experimental bias, donors of different ages were spread randomly across the sequencing lanes. Using deep sequencing normalized with unique cDNA molecular identifiers, the study measured how TCR beta repertoire diversity changes with age. The study at large found these results: Estimates of total diversity from one million sequenced T cells were regarded as lower bounds and underestimates. Because the CMV infection status of the donors was unknown, age-related changes in expanded clonotypes may potentially have been confounded. Because profiling used bulk unsorted PBMCs, naive and antigen-experienced compartments could not be compared conclusively. Observed TCR beta diversity per million T cells fell roughly linearly with age, and a significant reduction was already apparent by age around 40. Compared with the aged group, more naive CD4+ T cells, fewer expanded clones and increased TCR diversity were shown by the long-lived group, suggesting age selection. Observed TCR beta diversity correlated strongly with the percentage of naive T cells measured by flow cytometry.

With regard to this clonotype: Its antigen remains undetermined. Per-base quality was not reported, and no clone a single base away is much larger than it.

The donors were 40 or so Caucasian individuals from Russia, aged roughly 6 to 100 years, who were systemically healthy. Approximately 11 milliliters of peripheral blood were drawn from each donor into EDTA-treated Vacutainer tubes. Ficoll-Paque density-gradient centrifugation was used to isolate PBMCs, with at least 6.5 million per sample. Trizol reagent was used to extract total RNA from the PBMCs, yielding at least 6 micrograms per sample. The percentages of naive CD45RAhigh/CD27high T cells were determined by flow cytometry on a PBMC aliquot from every donor. V is trimmed back by 1 base and J by 6 bases, and the junction contains 9 bases that no gene match accounts for. The CDR3 contains 16 residues, cysteine and phenylalanine counted. CDR3 DNA is the only sequence kept; it has 48 bases, read in frame from the first base. The germline V gene gives CDR1 as LGHNA and CDR2 as YSLEER. The library was prepared using 5' RACE. The sequencer was an Illumina HiSeq 2500. The second PCR ran for about 6 to 11 cycles and used a J-beta primer mix along with a sample-barcoded 5' primer. A unique molecular identifier was introduced onto each TCR beta cDNA molecule by a template-switch 5' adaptor carrying 12 random nucleotides. Each sample yielded at least 2.5 million CDR3-containing paired-end reads. The Mint cDNA synthesis kit, primed by a TRBC-specific oligonucleotide, was used to synthesize first-strand cDNA from all RNA. All cDNA was treated with uracil-DNA glycosylase and then went through a first 18-cycle PCR with the universal primers M1SS and BC2_uni_R. Turning to the authors' computational methods: Normalization of each sample was performed by random selection of 1 million high-quality reads, each carrying a distinct molecular identifier. Reads sharing molecular identifiers were discarded rather than binned into consensus sequences. MiTCR, run with a Q25 quality threshold and the strictest error-elimination algorithm, handled CDR3 identification, clonotype clustering and error correction. A nonparametric unseen species model using Euler transformation provided a lower-bound estimate of total TCR beta diversity. TCRdb reworked the public reads: Q25 trimming with fastp, MiXCR clone assembly, productive beta chains retained. Rows merge per CDR3 protein into single entries with the most common DNA and genes. The V and J calls and clone size come from TCRdb's table, not from the authors' own analysis. The sample contains about 1.8 million distinct CDR3 sequences, around half of them found a single time. Together, the top ten hold 2% to 2.5% of the sample.

The chain was built from TRBV4-3 and TRBJ2-1, with 7 middle bases fitting TRBD2. The sequenced material came from blood. This TCR derives from a woman in her 40s in good health. In nucleotide form, the sequence is TGCGCCAGCAGCCAAGTCGGGCCTAGCGGACTCAATGAGCAGTTCTTC. Translated, it reads CASSQVGPSGLNEQFF.